The source of this TCR beta chain is a study of response to subunit inactivated influenza vaccine. The CDR3 consists of 13 residues. Unmatched junction bases numbered 10, after V lost 8 bases and J lost 9 bases. Germline CDR1 reads SNHLY; CDR2 reads FYNNEI. Study results and caveats: A suggestion made by the authors is that each seasonal influenza vaccination recruits few new T cells.

This clonotype has only a few counts. Its antigen is undetermined. TCRdb re-derived calls from the RT-PCR reads in MiXCR, one entry per CDR3 protein. The table shows roughly 650,000 distinct CDR3 sequences, with about 15% occurring only once. The sample was PBMCs from blood, taken 11 to 12 days after vaccination. The source of this sequence is a man aged 45 to 65 who received an inactivated influenza vaccine. The J gene is TRBJ1-5, the V gene TRBV2; 7 bases match TRBD1. The CDR3 is CASADRVGPPQHF. In DNA form, the CDR3 reads TGTGCCAGCGCCGACAGGGTTGGTCCGCCCCAGCATTTT.